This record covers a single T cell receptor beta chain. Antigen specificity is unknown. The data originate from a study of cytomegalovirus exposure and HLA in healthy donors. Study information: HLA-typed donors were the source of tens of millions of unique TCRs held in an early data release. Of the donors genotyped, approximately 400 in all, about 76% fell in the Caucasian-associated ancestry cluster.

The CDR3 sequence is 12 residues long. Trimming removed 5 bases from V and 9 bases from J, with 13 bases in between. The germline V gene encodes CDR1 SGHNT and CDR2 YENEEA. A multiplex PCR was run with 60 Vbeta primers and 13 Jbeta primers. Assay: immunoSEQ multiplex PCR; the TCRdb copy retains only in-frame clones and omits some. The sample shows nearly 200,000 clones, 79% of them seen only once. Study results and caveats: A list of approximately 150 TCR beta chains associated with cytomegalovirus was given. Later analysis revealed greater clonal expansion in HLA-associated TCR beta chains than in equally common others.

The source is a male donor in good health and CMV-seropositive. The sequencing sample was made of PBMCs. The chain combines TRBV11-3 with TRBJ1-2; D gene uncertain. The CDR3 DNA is TGTGCCAGCAGCCCCGACGGGATCCGCTACACCTTC. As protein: CASSPDGIRYTF. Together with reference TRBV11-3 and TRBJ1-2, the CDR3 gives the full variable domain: EAGVVQSPRYKIIEKKQPVAFWCNPISGHNTLYWYLQNLGQGPELLIRYENEEAVDDSQLPKDRFSAERLKGVDSTLKIQPAELGDSAVYLCASSPDGIRYTFGSGTRLTVV.